Listed here are 10 T cell receptor beta chains from one sample, sequenced in a study of Ad26.COV2.S vaccination and SARS-CoV-2 variants (dated by TCRdb to about 2021). Sample treatment or condition, as interpreted from the label and publication: about 20 received Ad26.COV2.S at low or high dose, single or two shots; 5 received placebo; per-sample allocation not given. Repertoires of vaccine and placebo recipients were sequenced from samples collected on day 63 after the first injection. The receptor library was made with the immunoSEQ multiplex PCR assay. Entries here come from immuneACCESS through TCRdb and include only in-frame sequences with V and J called. Some clones fail to appear in such tables; in the studies checked, an unresolved V gene covers under half of the shortfall, and the cause of the remainder is unknown. Present in this sample are about 440,000 clones, 70% to 90% of which were seen just once. The top ten clones comprise roughly 12% of the sample.

The specimen comprised peripheral blood, sampled in a trial of Ad26.COV2.S vaccine versus placebo. These receptors were obtained from a person between 18 and 65 years old who received the Ad26.COV2.S COVID-19 vaccine or a placebo.

The V and J genes are TRBV3-1 (or the pseudogene TRBV3-2) and TRBJ2-2, with 10 bases aligning to TRBD1. V dropped 0 bases and J dropped 5; count of bases not matched to a gene: 6. Per the germline V gene, CDR1 is LGHDT and CDR2 is YNNKEL (reference sequence). This CDR3 spans 17 amino acids. CDR3 nucleotides: TGTGCCAGCAGCCAAGAACGGGGACAGGGGAGGACCGGGGAGCTGTTTTTT. Translated: CASSQERGQGRTGELFF.

This chain links TRBV19 with TRBJ1-2; 8 nucleotides agree with TRBD1. The V gene's germline CDR1 is LNHDA and CDR2 SQIVND (reference sequence). The CDR3 is made up of 14 amino acids. After removal of 6 bases from V and 0 bases from J, the junction contained 3 bases not matched to a gene. The CDR3 DNA follows: TGTGCCAGTAGAACAGGGGGAGCTAACTATGGCTACACCTTC. This encodes CASRTGGANYGYTF.

J is TRBJ2-1 and V is TRBV5-5; either TRBD1 or TRBD2 may fit D (5 bases each). The germline gives CDR1 SGHKS, CDR2 YYEKEE (reference sequence). With 6 bases removed from V and 1 base from J, the gap between germline ends came to 14 bases. The CDR3 loop spans 15 amino acids. CDR3 DNA: TGTGCCAGCAACCACCGGGGCTTTTCCTACAATGAGCAGTTCTTC. Translating it yields CASNHRGFSYNEQFF. Full variable domain (outside the CDR3, taken from reference TRBV5-5 and TRBJ2-1): DAGVTQSPTHLIKTRGQQVTLRCSPISGHKSVSWYQQVLGQGPQFIFQYYEKEERGRGNFPDRFSARQFPNYSSELNVNALLLGDSALYLCASNHRGFSYNEQFFGPGTRLTVL.

This clone was found a few times. This chain links TRBV28 with TRBJ1-1, with 7 bases matching TRBD1. This CDR3 is 13 amino acids long. Germline V gene lookup returns CDR1 MDHEN and CDR2 SYDVKM. V gave up 1 base and J gave up 4 bases; unmatched junction bases: 0. In DNA form, the CDR3 reads TGTGCCAGCAGTTTATCAGGGGGCACTGAAGCTTTCTTT. Its protein is CASSLSGGTEAFF.

V and J are TRBV10-3 and TRBJ1-6, with 7 bases lining up with TRBD1. There are 15 residues in the CDR3. Germline V gene data show CDR1 as ENHRY and CDR2 as SYGVKD. V was clipped by 2 bases and J by 7 bases; unmatched bases: 5. CDR3 bases: TGTGCCATCAGTGAGGAGACAGGGTTGAATTCACCCCTCCACTTT. It codes for CAISEETGLNSPLHF.

The chain couples TRBV19 to TRBJ2-2; the D is unclear. V lost 0 bases and J lost 7, with 9 bases in between. The CDR3 is 14 residues long. Germline V gene data show CDR1 as LNHDA and CDR2 as SQIVND (reference sequence). The CDR3 here is CASSIDVWGGELFF. DNA of the CDR3: TGTGCCAGTAGTATAGACGTCTGGGGCGGGGAGCTGTTTTTT.

The CDR3 coding sequence is TGTGCCAGCAGCCCCGCAAGAGCCGAGCAGTTCTTC. Protein product: CASSPARAEQFF. This chain links TRBV7-2 with TRBJ2-1; D remains unclear. The CDR3 totals 12 residues. CDR1 is SGHTA, CDR2 FQGNSA, per germline. Trimming took 5 bases from V and 10 from J, leaving 12 bases between them.

This clone was detected once. V usage is TRBV13 and J usage is TRBJ2-7; D possibly corresponds to TRBD2 (5 bases). This CDR3 comprises 13 residues. The V gene's germline CDR1 is PRHDT and CDR2 FYEKMQ (reference sequence). V gave up 2 bases and J gave up 6 bases, with 11 bases separating them. CDR3 sequence: CASSLRLAGEQYF. CDR3 DNA sequence: TGTGCCAGCAGCTTAAGGCTAGCCGGCGAGCAGTACTTC.

The V and J genes are TRBV7-3 and TRBJ1-4; D gene unclear. The V and J ends lost 5 bases and 2 bases respectively, with 9 bases between them. The germline V gene encodes CDR1 SGHTA and CDR2 FQGTGA. This CDR3 is 14 amino acids long. The CDR3 loop reads CASSPSGTNEKLFF. In DNA, the CDR3 is TGTGCCAGCAGCCCCTCTGGCACTAATGAAAAACTGTTTTTT.

This chain joins TRBV7-6 and TRBJ2-3, with 11 bases that match TRBD1. With V trimmed by 5 bases and J by 4 bases, 11 bases remained unmatched. The CDR3 has 17 amino acids. CDR1 SGHVS and CDR2 FNYEAQ come from the germline V gene. CDR3 sequence reads: CASSPVFPGQGADTQYF. The CDR3 nucleotides read TGTGCCAGCAGCCCCGTCTTTCCGGGACAGGGGGCAGATACGCAGTATTTT.